This TCR beta chain was sequenced during a study of cytotoxic CD8 clonotypes in ibrutinib-treated CLL. Notes on the study in general: A rise in clonality was seen at ibrutinib response, and a fall back toward baseline was seen at progression. The study found public clonotypes uncommon, contracting or stable on treatment.

This table comes from immunoSEQ multiplex PCR, and its TCRdb copy is limited to in-frame clones, with some not included. Of about 120,000 clones listed, about 58% were seen once; the top ten hold roughly 35%. In regard to this clone: Its antigen is as yet unknown.

Trimming left V 5 bases short and J 1 base short, with 12 bases between. The V gene's germline CDR1 is SGHRS and CDR2 YFSETQ. The CDR3 consists of 14 residues. Source: PBMCs, taken after 24 months of ibrutinib treatment. The clonotype was recovered from a human donor with chronic lymphocytic leukemia. The V and J genes are TRBV5-1 and TRBJ2-5, with no clear D. CDR3 coding DNA: TGCGCCAGCAGTCTAGGCTCTATCCAAGAGACCCAGTACTTC. This translates into CASSLGSIQETQYF.